This TCR beta chain derives from a study of T cell responses to AZD1222 COVID-19 vaccine. CDR1 and CDR2 from the germline V gene are MDHEN and SYDVKM. V lost 2 bases to trimming and J lost 2 bases; unmatched junction nucleotides: 7. The CDR3 extends over 17 amino acids. Details on this clone: Its antigen is not known.

The protocol was immunoSEQ multiplex PCR, while the TCRdb copy is restricted to in-frame clones and leaves out a portion. This table holds 70,000 or so clones, roughly four fifths found once. Pooled together were second doses at about 4 or about 12 weeks. Study outcomes and limitations: Reportedly, close to half of spike-specific TCRs are directed against unmutated variant regions. Donors were chiefly white British, with a greater number of females, and clonal diversity was perhaps underestimated.

The material was peripheral blood, obtained 28 days after the second AZD1222 dose. The TCR sequence derives from an adult who received the AZD1222 COVID-19 vaccine. V is TRBV28 and J is TRBJ2-1, with 9 bases identical to TRBD2. CDR3 protein: CASSLALAGYTYNEQFF. The DNA of the CDR3 is TGTGCCAGCAGTTTAGCTCTAGCGGGATACACCTACAATGAGCAGTTCTTC.